These T cell receptor beta chains were read from a single sample in a study of beta chain features in type 1 diabetes. Sequencing was performed with immunoSEQ multiplex PCR; in TCRdb, only in-frame clones are kept and a portion is missing. The sample holds a few hundred thousand clones, over 10% seen once. The sequencing input was naive CD4+ T cells from blood. Every receptor here comes from a woman between 18 and 29 years old with type 1 diabetes. The CDR3 runs from the conserved cysteine through the conserved F or W. The D gene is left open where the match is weak. Expanded clones get a size class; other rows say once, few or many, or leave the size out.

j_call	v_call	d_call	clone_size	cdr3_nt	cdr3_aa
TRBJ1-6	TRBV7-9	TRBD1	few	TGTGCCAGCAGCTTAGTGGGTGGGACAGGCCCTTCACCCCTCCACTTT	CASSLVGGTGPSPLHF
TRBJ1-4	TRBV28	TRBD1	-	TGTGCCAGCAGTTTCCCGCTTGGGGACAGGTCTCAAAAACTGTTTTTT	CASSFPLGDRSQKLFF
TRBJ2-1	TRBV15	-	few	TGTGCCACCAGCAGAAAAGCCGGGGGGCGGCGCGATGAGCAGTTCTTC	CATSRKAGGRRDEQFF
TRBJ2-3	TRBV10-3	-	few	TGTGCCATCAGTGAGTCGCGAGGTCCCCATAGCACAGATACGCAGTATTTT	CAISESRGPHSTDTQYF
TRBJ2-5	TRBV2	-	-	TGTGCCAGCACGGGACTCCAAGAGACCCAGTACTTC	CASTGLQETQYF
TRBJ2-6	TRBV13	-	few	TGTGCCAGCAGCTTATTCCAGGGATCAGCTGGGGCCAACGTCCTGACTTTC	CASSLFQGSAGANVLTF
TRBJ2-7	TRBV28	-	-	TGTGCCAGCAGTCGGTGGTTCGAGCAGTACTTC	CASSRWFEQYF
TRBJ1-1	TRBV5-1	-	few	TGCGCCAGCAGCTTGGTGGGGGGGAAGGAAGCTTTCTTT	CASSLVGGKEAFF
TRBJ1-5	TRBV7-9	-	few	TGTGCCAGCAGCTCTACCGGGGGGGGTCAGCCCCAGCATTTT	CASSSTGGGQPQHF
TRBJ2-5	TRBV30	-	few	TGTGCCTGGAGTGTCCCAGGTTTGCTGGAGACCCAGTACTTC	CAWSVPGLLETQYF
TRBJ2-7	TRBV29-1	TRBD1	-	TGCAGCGTTCAGAAGGGACAGGGGAACTACGAGCAGTACTTC	CSVQKGQGNYEQYF
TRBJ2-5	TRBV29-1	-	-	TGCAGCGTTGGCCGCGCGGGACAGACTCACCGGGAGACCCAGTACTTC	CSVGRAGQTHRETQYF
TRBJ1-2	TRBV15	-	-	TGTGCCACCAGCAGAGGACAGAACGATGGCTACACCTTC	CATSRGQNDGYTF
TRBJ2-5	TRBV19	-	-	TGTGCCAGTAGTACCCGTCGACAAGACCAAGAGACCCAGTACTTC	CASSTRRQDQETQYF
TRBJ1-6	TRBV27	TRBD1	-	TGTGCCAGCAGTACCTCGACAGGGGGCAATTCACCCCTCCACTTT	CASSTSTGGNSPLHF
TRBJ2-5	TRBV5-1	TRBD2	-	TGCGCCAGCAGCTTGTTTTCGGGGAGGGTACAAGAGACCCAGTACTTC	CASSLFSGRVQETQYF
TRBJ2-1	TRBV25-1	-	few	TGTGCCAGCAGTCTGACAGGTTCTTACGAGCAGTTCTTC	CASSLTGSYEQFF
TRBJ2-7	TRBV28	-	few	TGTGCCAGCAGTTTGGCAGGGCGCCTCTACGAGCAGTACTTC	CASSLAGRLYEQYF
TRBJ2-7	TRBV28	-	-	TGTGCCAGCAGCCACTTCTCCTACGAGCAGTACTTC	CASSHFSYEQYF
TRBJ1-2	TRBV7-9	-	-	TGTGCCAGCAGCTTCCAAACTAACTATGGCTACACCTTC	CASSFQTNYGYTF
TRBJ2-7	TRBV15	TRBD2	few	TGTGCCACCAGCAGGCTGGGTCTCAGCGGGGGGGCCGCCGAGCAGTACTTC	CATSRLGLSGGAAEQYF